This T cell receptor beta chain was sequenced in a study of regulatory T cells. The PCR used 52 TRBV and 13 TRBJ primers. Assay used: immunoSEQ multiplex PCR; TCRdb lists only in-frame clones, some missing. The sample yields under 45,000 clones, approximately 90% seen once. Concerning this clone itself: Antigen unknown.

Study-level points and caveats: Hydrophobic residues at CDR3 positions 6 and 7 were enriched in conventional CD4+ T cells of CD3G-deficient patients.

Germline V gene sequence: CDR1 SEHNR, CDR2 FQNEAQ (reference sequence). This CDR3 is built from 18 residues. V was shortened by 2 bases and J by 1 base, with 15 bases between the two germline ends. Patients aged 2 to 39 years had fewer naive and more memory CD4+ and CD8+ T cells. The V gene is TRBV7-9, the J gene TRBJ2-6, with a possible D match to TRBD1 (6 bases). Source material: conventional CD4+ T cells sorted from blood. The sequence derives from a young adult with CD3G deficiency. DNA for the CDR3: TGTGCCAGCAGCTTACAGACAGGTTCCTCGTCTGGGGCCAACGTCCTGACTTTC. Its translation: CASSLQTGSSSGANVLTF.